A selection of T cell receptor beta chains follows, all from one sample in a study of cytotoxic CD8 clonotypes in ibrutinib-treated CLL. Clones were read by immunoSEQ multiplex PCR, and TCRdb kept only the in-frame ones, dropping some. The data contain more than 200,000 clones, just over 70% of them singletons. This specimen consisted of PBMCs, obtained after 12 months of ibrutinib treatment. These receptors came from a human donor with chronic lymphocytic leukemia. CDR3s include the opening cysteine and the closing phenylalanine or tryptophan. Each record gives: D gene, V gene, J gene, CDR3 length, clone size, CDR3 protein, CDR3 DNA. A D gene is named only where the DNA matches it firmly. Size values are once, few and many counts, or a class for expanded clones, and some rows have none.

d_call: -
v_call: TRBV6-1
j_call: TRBJ2-7
cdr3_length: 13
clone_size: -
cdr3_aa: CASSPSSAHEQYF
cdr3_nt: TGTGCCAGCAGTCCCTCATCGGCCCACGAGCAGTACTTC

d_call: TRBD2
v_call: TRBV27
j_call: TRBJ2-1
cdr3_length: 20
clone_size: -
cdr3_aa: CASRPSRGLSLAGVYNEQFF
cdr3_nt: TGTGCCAGCAGGCCCTCCAGGGGGCTAAGTCTAGCGGGAGTGTACAATGAGCAGTTCTTC

d_call: -
v_call: TRBV28
j_call: TRBJ2-7
cdr3_length: 15
clone_size: -
cdr3_aa: CASSPFEERHNEQYF
cdr3_nt: TGTGCCAGCAGTCCCTTCGAGGAAAGGCACAACGAGCAGTACTTC

d_call: TRBD1
v_call: TRBV10-3
j_call: TRBJ2-1
cdr3_length: 13
clone_size: -
cdr3_aa: CATQQGVYNEQFF
cdr3_nt: TGTGCCACCCAACAGGGGGTCTACAATGAGCAGTTCTTC

d_call: -
v_call: TRBV2
j_call: TRBJ2-7
cdr3_length: 14
clone_size: -
cdr3_aa: CASSPGPRSLGQYF
cdr3_nt: TGTGCCAGCAGCCCGGGACCCCGATCCCTCGGGCAGTACTTC

d_call: -
v_call: TRBV15
j_call: TRBJ2-7
cdr3_length: 13
clone_size: -
cdr3_aa: CATSRERTYEQYF
cdr3_nt: TGTGCCACCAGCAGAGAGAGGACCTACGAGCAGTACTTC

d_call: -
v_call: TRBV7-2
j_call: TRBJ1-2
cdr3_length: 16
clone_size: -
cdr3_aa: CASSRRGDRFNYGYTF
cdr3_nt: TGTGCCAGCAGTCGTCGGGGTGACAGGTTCAACTATGGCTACACCTTC

d_call: TRBD1
v_call: TRBV2
j_call: TRBJ2-6
cdr3_length: 16
clone_size: -
cdr3_aa: CASSPTGLSGANVLTF
cdr3_nt: TGTGCCAGCAGTCCGACAGGGCTCTCTGGGGCCAACGTCCTGACTTTC

d_call: -
v_call: TRBV21-1
j_call: TRBJ2-7
cdr3_length: 14
clone_size: -
cdr3_aa: CASSSSRGPYEQYF
cdr3_nt: TGTGCCAGCAGCTCTAGTAGGGGGCCCTACGAGCAGTACTTC

d_call: TRBD1
v_call: TRBV9
j_call: TRBJ1-4
cdr3_length: 15
clone_size: -
cdr3_aa: CASSVTGTGLAKLFF
cdr3_nt: TGTGCCAGCAGCGTAACCGGGACAGGGCTCGCAAAACTGTTTTTT

d_call: TRBD1
v_call: TRBV18
j_call: TRBJ1-3
cdr3_length: 15
clone_size: -
cdr3_aa: CASCTGGSSGNTIYF
cdr3_nt: TGTGCCAGCTGCACAGGGGGGAGCTCTGGAAACACCATATATTTT

d_call: -
v_call: TRBV29-1
j_call: TRBJ1-1
cdr3_length: 12
clone_size: -
cdr3_aa: CSAQTGNTEAFF
cdr3_nt: TGCAGCGCCCAGACAGGGAACACTGAAGCTTTCTTT

d_call: TRBD2
v_call: TRBV4-3
j_call: TRBJ2-7
cdr3_length: 16
clone_size: -
cdr3_aa: CASSPSRSSGSHEQYF
cdr3_nt: TGCGCCAGCAGCCCCTCCCGGTCTAGCGGGAGCCACGAGCAGTACTTC

d_call: TRBD2
v_call: TRBV9
j_call: TRBJ2-3
cdr3_length: 16
clone_size: -
cdr3_aa: CASSLRTSGTADTQYF
cdr3_nt: TGTGCCAGCAGCCTCAGGACTAGCGGGACGGCAGATACGCAGTATTTT

d_call: -
v_call: TRBV5-4
j_call: TRBJ1-5
cdr3_length: 16
clone_size: -
cdr3_aa: CASSLGGLGSNQPQHF
cdr3_nt: TGTGCCAGCAGCTTGGGAGGGTTGGGCAGCAATCAGCCCCAGCATTTT

d_call: TRBD2
v_call: TRBV28
j_call: TRBJ2-7
cdr3_length: 15
clone_size: once
cdr3_aa: CASRVGLAASYEQYF
cdr3_nt: TGTGCCAGCAGGGTGGGACTAGCGGCGTCCTACGAGCAGTACTTC

d_call: -
v_call: TRBV12-5
j_call: TRBJ1-1
cdr3_length: 12
clone_size: many
cdr3_aa: CASGLGYSEAFF
cdr3_nt: TGTGCTAGTGGTTTGGGCTACAGTGAAGCTTTCTTT

d_call: -
v_call: TRBV9
j_call: TRBJ2-7
cdr3_length: 15
clone_size: -
cdr3_aa: CASSPGPAVIYEQYF
cdr3_nt: TGTGCCAGCAGCCCTGGGCCGGCGGTTATCTACGAGCAGTACTTC

d_call: -
v_call: TRBV30
j_call: TRBJ2-5
cdr3_length: 15
clone_size: -
cdr3_aa: CAWSVPKPGVETQYF
cdr3_nt: TGTGCCTGGAGTGTACCCAAACCGGGGGTTGAGACCCAGTACTTC

d_call: -
v_call: TRBV5-4
j_call: TRBJ2-3
cdr3_length: 13
clone_size: -
cdr3_aa: CASRPGTRSDWYF
cdr3_nt: TGTGCCAGCAGACCCGGGACCCGAAGTGATTGGTATTTT

d_call: -
v_call: TRBV13
j_call: TRBJ1-3
cdr3_length: 14
clone_size: -
cdr3_aa: CASYRAGDGNTIYF
cdr3_nt: TGTGCCAGCTATAGAGCGGGGGACGGAAACACCATATATTTT

d_call: -
v_call: TRBV5-1
j_call: TRBJ2-1
cdr3_length: 14
clone_size: few
cdr3_aa: CASSFGGGKAEQFF
cdr3_nt: TGCGCCAGCAGCTTCGGGGGAGGAAAGGCTGAGCAGTTCTTC

d_call: TRBD1
v_call: TRBV27
j_call: TRBJ1-2
cdr3_length: 15
clone_size: -
cdr3_aa: CASSLVAGGIHGYTF
cdr3_nt: TGTGCCAGCAGTTTAGTGGCAGGGGGAATCCATGGCTACACCTTC

d_call: -
v_call: TRBV5-5
j_call: TRBJ1-2
cdr3_length: 15
clone_size: -
cdr3_aa: CASSLSLWGDYGYTF
cdr3_nt: TGTGCCAGCAGCTTGTCACTCTGGGGCGACTATGGCTACACCTTC

d_call: TRBD2
v_call: TRBV15
j_call: TRBJ2-7
cdr3_length: 15
clone_size: -
cdr3_aa: CATSRGTSGTYEQYF
cdr3_nt: TGTGCCACCAGCCGCGGGACTAGCGGTACCTACGAGCAGTACTTC

d_call: TRBD1
v_call: TRBV19
j_call: TRBJ1-4
cdr3_length: 16
clone_size: -
cdr3_aa: CASKENHWTGVEKLFF
cdr3_nt: TGTGCCAGTAAGGAAAACCATTGGACAGGGGTCGAAAAACTGTTTTTT

d_call: -
v_call: TRBV19
j_call: TRBJ1-2
cdr3_length: 14
clone_size: -
cdr3_aa: CASSIGRTNYGYTF
cdr3_nt: TGTGCCAGTAGTATTGGCCGAACTAACTATGGCTACACCTTC

d_call: -
v_call: TRBV29-1
j_call: TRBJ1-1
cdr3_length: 15
clone_size: -
cdr3_aa: CSVGPSLVGNTEAFF
cdr3_nt: TGCAGCGTTGGGCCCTCGTTAGTAGGGAACACTGAAGCTTTCTTT

d_call: -
v_call: TRBV10-3
j_call: TRBJ1-1
cdr3_length: 15
clone_size: -
cdr3_aa: CAISETSTGNTEAFF
cdr3_nt: TGTGCCATCAGTGAGACAAGCACAGGGAACACTGAAGCTTTCTTT

d_call: TRBD1
v_call: TRBV2
j_call: TRBJ2-5
cdr3_length: 13
clone_size: few
cdr3_aa: CASSSDRDETQYF
cdr3_nt: TGTGCCAGCAGTTCGGACAGGGACGAGACCCAGTACTTC

d_call: TRBD1
v_call: TRBV7-2
j_call: TRBJ1-2
cdr3_length: 15
clone_size: -
cdr3_aa: CASSSRTGANYGYTF
cdr3_nt: TGTGCCAGCAGCTCTCGGACAGGGGCGAACTATGGCTACACCTTC

d_call: -
v_call: TRBV18
j_call: TRBJ1-2
cdr3_length: 17
clone_size: -
cdr3_aa: CASSPRPGLQANYGYTF
cdr3_nt: TGTGCCAGCTCACCAAGACCGGGACTGCAAGCTAACTATGGCTACACCTTC

d_call: -
v_call: TRBV29-1
j_call: TRBJ1-4
cdr3_length: 14
clone_size: -
cdr3_aa: CSVQQGRSNEKLFF
cdr3_nt: TGCAGCGTTCAGCAGGGCCGGTCTAATGAAAAACTGTTTTTT

d_call: -
v_call: TRBV18
j_call: TRBJ2-2
cdr3_length: 14
clone_size: -
cdr3_aa: CASSKDPNTGELFF
cdr3_nt: TGTGCCAGCTCAAAGGACCCGAACACCGGGGAGCTGTTTTTT

d_call: -
v_call: TRBV18
j_call: TRBJ2-1
cdr3_length: 14
clone_size: few
cdr3_aa: CASSPQGNGDEQFF
cdr3_nt: TGTGCCAGCTCACCGCAAGGGAATGGAGATGAGCAGTTCTTC

d_call: TRBD1
v_call: TRBV4-2
j_call: TRBJ2-7
cdr3_length: 17
clone_size: -
cdr3_aa: CASSQGGRGQGAYEQYF
cdr3_nt: TGTGCCAGCAGCCAAGGTGGAAGGGGACAGGGGGCTTACGAGCAGTACTTC

d_call: TRBD1
v_call: TRBV29-1
j_call: TRBJ2-7
cdr3_length: 12
clone_size: once
cdr3_aa: CSVDRGDYEQYF
cdr3_nt: TGCAGCGTGGACAGGGGGGACTACGAGCAGTACTTC

d_call: TRBD1
v_call: TRBV5-5
j_call: TRBJ2-3
cdr3_length: 18
clone_size: many
cdr3_aa: CASSPGNRGALSTDTQYF
cdr3_nt: TGTGCCAGCAGCCCCGGAAACAGGGGGGCCCTTAGCACAGATACGCAGTATTTT

d_call: TRBD1
v_call: TRBV29-1
j_call: TRBJ1-1
cdr3_length: 13
clone_size: -
cdr3_aa: CSVATGGIGEAFF
cdr3_nt: TGCAGCGTCGCGACAGGGGGCATCGGTGAAGCTTTCTTT

d_call: -
v_call: TRBV7-8
j_call: TRBJ2-2
cdr3_length: 14
clone_size: -
cdr3_aa: CATSTAGAVGELFF
cdr3_nt: TGTGCCACCTCTACAGCAGGGGCGGTGGGGGAGCTGTTTTTT

d_call: -
v_call: TRBV30
j_call: TRBJ2-2
cdr3_length: 12
clone_size: once
cdr3_aa: CSGGTNTGELFF
cdr3_nt: TGTTCCGGAGGGACGAACACCGGGGAGCTGTTTTTT

d_call: TRBD2
v_call: TRBV5-1
j_call: TRBJ2-3
cdr3_length: 16
clone_size: -
cdr3_aa: CASSSDAGGGGDTQYF
cdr3_nt: TGCGCCAGCAGCTCGGACGCGGGAGGAGGGGGAGATACGCAGTATTTT

d_call: TRBD2
v_call: TRBV28
j_call: TRBJ2-3
cdr3_length: 16
clone_size: -
cdr3_aa: CASRSLGGSMLNTQYF
cdr3_nt: TGTGCCAGCAGATCCCTTGGCGGGAGTATGTTGAATACGCAGTATTTT

d_call: TRBD1
v_call: TRBV6-5
j_call: TRBJ1-2
cdr3_length: 13
clone_size: -
cdr3_aa: CASSITGDHGYTF
cdr3_nt: TGTGCCAGCAGCATTACAGGGGATCATGGCTACACCTTC

d_call: -
v_call: TRBV6-5
j_call: TRBJ2-1
cdr3_length: 11
clone_size: -
cdr3_aa: CASRTVLEQFF
cdr3_nt: TGTGCCAGCAGAACAGTCTTGGAGCAGTTCTTC

d_call: -
v_call: TRBV5-1
j_call: TRBJ1-4
cdr3_length: 15
clone_size: -
cdr3_aa: CASSFGRGTNEKLFF
cdr3_nt: TGCGCCAGCAGCTTCGGGAGGGGTACTAATGAAAAACTGTTTTTT

d_call: TRBD1
v_call: TRBV6-1
j_call: TRBJ1-2
cdr3_length: 15
clone_size: -
cdr3_aa: CASTIVPGQGNGYTF
cdr3_nt: TGTGCCAGCACCATAGTTCCGGGACAGGGGAATGGCTACACCTTC

d_call: -
v_call: TRBV18
j_call: TRBJ1-3
cdr3_length: 14
clone_size: -
cdr3_aa: CASSPQASGNTIYF
cdr3_nt: TGTGCCAGCTCACCACAGGCCTCTGGAAACACCATATATTTT

d_call: -
v_call: TRBV7-9
j_call: TRBJ1-5
cdr3_length: 16
clone_size: -
cdr3_aa: CASSLGDLYSNQPQHF
cdr3_nt: TGTGCCAGCAGCTTAGGGGACCTTTATAGCAATCAGCCCCAGCATTTT

d_call: -
v_call: TRBV7-3
j_call: TRBJ1-2
cdr3_length: 13
clone_size: -
cdr3_aa: CASSLSGTSGYTF
cdr3_nt: TGTGCCAGCAGCTTATCCGGGACGAGTGGCTACACCTTC

d_call: -
v_call: TRBV6-6
j_call: TRBJ1-1
cdr3_length: 13
clone_size: many
cdr3_aa: CASSYSGLSEAFF
cdr3_nt: TGTGCCAGCAGTTACTCCGGACTTTCTGAAGCTTTCTTT

d_call: -
v_call: TRBV10-3
j_call: TRBJ2-7
cdr3_length: 12
clone_size: -
cdr3_aa: CAIGATGWEQYF
cdr3_nt: TGTGCCATCGGCGCAACAGGGTGGGAGCAGTACTTC

d_call: TRBD1
v_call: TRBV29-1
j_call: TRBJ1-4
cdr3_length: 13
clone_size: -
cdr3_aa: CSSWDRPNEKLFF
cdr3_nt: TGCAGCTCCTGGGACAGGCCCAATGAAAAACTGTTTTTT

d_call: -
v_call: TRBV2
j_call: TRBJ2-7
cdr3_length: 12
clone_size: once
cdr3_aa: CASSELGGEQYF
cdr3_nt: TGTGCCAGCAGTGAACTTGGGGGCGAGCAGTACTTC

d_call: -
v_call: TRBV30
j_call: TRBJ1-6
cdr3_length: 15
clone_size: -
cdr3_aa: CAWSLGLLGNSPLHF
cdr3_nt: TGTGCCTGGAGTCTAGGACTCCTCGGTAATTCACCCCTCCACTTT

d_call: TRBD1
v_call: TRBV30
j_call: TRBJ1-4
cdr3_length: 14
clone_size: -
cdr3_aa: CACPTGGVGEKLFF
cdr3_nt: TGTGCCTGCCCGACAGGGGGCGTAGGGGAAAAACTGTTTTTT

d_call: -
v_call: TRBV15
j_call: TRBJ2-5
cdr3_length: 13
clone_size: -
cdr3_aa: CATSRDLGETQYF
cdr3_nt: TGTGCCACCAGCAGAGATCTAGGAGAGACCCAGTACTTC

d_call: -
v_call: TRBV7-2
j_call: TRBJ1-5
cdr3_length: 15
clone_size: -
cdr3_aa: CASSSDNLGNQPQHF
cdr3_nt: TGTGCCAGCAGCTCCGATAATCTTGGCAATCAGCCCCAGCATTTT